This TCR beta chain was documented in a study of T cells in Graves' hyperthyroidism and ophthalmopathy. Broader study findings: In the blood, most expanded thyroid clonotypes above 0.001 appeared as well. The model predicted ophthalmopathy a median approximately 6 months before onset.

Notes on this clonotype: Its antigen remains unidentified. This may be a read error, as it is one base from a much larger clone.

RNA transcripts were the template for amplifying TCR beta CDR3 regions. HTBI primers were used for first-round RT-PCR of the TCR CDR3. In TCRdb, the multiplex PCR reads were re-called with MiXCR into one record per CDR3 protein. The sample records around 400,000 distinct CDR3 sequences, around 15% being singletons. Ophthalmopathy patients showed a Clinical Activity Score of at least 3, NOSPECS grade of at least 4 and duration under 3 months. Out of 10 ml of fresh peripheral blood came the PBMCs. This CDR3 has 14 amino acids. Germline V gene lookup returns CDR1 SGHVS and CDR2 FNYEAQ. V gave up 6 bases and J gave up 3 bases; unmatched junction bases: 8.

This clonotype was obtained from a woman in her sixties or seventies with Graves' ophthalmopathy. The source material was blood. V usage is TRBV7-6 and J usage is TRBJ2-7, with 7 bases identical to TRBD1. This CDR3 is CASSGQEMGYEQYF. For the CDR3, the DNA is TGTGCCAGCAGTGGACAGGAGATGGGCTACGAGCAGTACTTC.